The present T cell receptor (beta chain) was sequenced within a study of T cell clonotyping in hematopoietic cell transplantation. Overall study findings and caveats: Few recipient clonotypes overlapped donors; over 95% were de novo at given depth. CD4 and CD8 repertoire contributions could not be separated without sorting. Broader posttransplant TCR repertoire diversity was predicted by graft donor and pretransplant recipient Inverse Simpson Index values.

For this clone: Its antigen is not identified.

Blood collection times were about day -28 and days 30, 100, 180 posttransplant. Generated by immunoSEQ multiplex PCR, the TCRdb table keeps only in-frame clones and is missing some. The sample shows around 10,000 clones, approximately 84% of them seen only once. V lost 0 bases to trimming and J lost 10 bases, with 13 bases between them. The CDR3 sequence is 15 residues long. Germline V gene lookup returns CDR1 LNHDA and CDR2 SQIVND (reference sequence). Sequencing used PBMCs, obtained at the time of graft-versus-host disease after allogeneic stem cell transplant. The chain employs TRBV19 and TRBJ1-6; maybe TRBD1 (6 bases). This TCR was recovered from a male patient between 60 and 69 years old who had an allogeneic stem cell transplant from an unrelated donor, so the T cells may come from the graft donor. Some clones in this sample may be carry-over from other donors' samples. The CDR3 sequence is CASSIERTVGSPLHF. Here the CDR3 DNA reads TGTGCCAGTAGTATAGAGCGGACAGTAGGGTCACCCCTCCACTTT. The full variable domain, its missing parts supplied by reference TRBV19 and TRBJ1-6, is DGGITQSPKYLFRKEGQNVTLSCEQNLNHDAMYWYRQDPGQGLRLIYYSQIVNDFQKGDIAEGYSVSREKKESFPLTVTSAQKNPTAFYLCASSIERTVGSPLHFGNGTRLTVT.